The sequence of this T cell receptor (beta chain) was determined in a study of sequential checkpoint blockade in melanoma. The wider study: Arm A got nivolumab then ipilimumab; arm B the reverse, 1:1. Both treatment sequences were followed by maintenance nivolumab.

V trimming: 2 bases; J trimming: 5 bases; junction bases outside the gene matches: 8. Germline-derived CDR1 and CDR2 are LNHDA and SQIVND (reference sequence). There are 15 residues in the CDR3. The treatment is: randomized to nivolumab then ipilimumab (arm A) or the reverse (arm B). Live CD3+CD8+ CD19− CD56− cells were sorted from PBMCs. TCRdb keeps only in-frame clones here, not all; method: immunoSEQ multiplex PCR. This sample has about 8,400 clones, with about 88% found just once. Here the sequenced sample was CD8+ T cells sorted from blood (inferred from file names), taken from a patient given nivolumab and ipilimumab in sequence. The rearrangement links TRBV19 to TRBJ2-7; 8 nucleotides line up with TRBD2. This receptor was obtained from a human donor with melanoma. CDR3 nucleotide sequence: TGTGCCAGTAGTATATCCAGCGGGAGCCCCCACGAGCAGTACTTC. It translates to CASSISSGSPHEQYF.